A single sample gave rise to the 10 T cell receptor beta chains below, sequenced in a study of cytotoxic CD8 clonotypes in ibrutinib-treated CLL. Assay used: immunoSEQ multiplex PCR; TCRdb lists only in-frame clones, some missing. The sample lists hundreds of thousands of clones, over 55% occurring once. The sequences come from PBMCs, collected after 36 months of ibrutinib treatment. These receptors were obtained from a human donor with chronic lymphocytic leukemia.

V is TRBV9 and J is TRBJ2-1; TRBD2 is a possible D gene (5 bases). V shed 4 bases and J shed 4 bases, with 21 bases lying between them. Germline V gene data show CDR1 as SGDLS and CDR2 as YYNGEE. This CDR3 region has 17 residues. Here the CDR3 reads CASSLRRGQFPYNEQFF. The DNA for the CDR3 is TGTGCCAGCAGCCTCCGGAGAGGGCAGTTTCCATACAATGAGCAGTTCTTC.

This clone was counted a few times. The CDR3 nucleotides are TGCGCCAGCAGCTTGCAAGTCAGGGGATTCTACGAGCAGTACTTC. It translates to CASSLQVRGFYEQYF. The V call is TRBV5-1, the J call TRBJ2-7; weak D call: TRBD1 (6 bases). Per the germline V gene, CDR1 is SGHRS and CDR2 is YFSETQ. Trimming removed 1 base from V and 3 bases from J, with 14 bases in between. The CDR3 runs 15 residues.

J is TRBJ2-2 and V is TRBV6-6; D unresolved. This CDR3 comprises 14 residues. V shed 3 bases and J shed 5 bases, with 10 bases lying between them. The V gene's germline CDR1 is MNHNY and CDR2 SVGAGI (reference sequence). CDR3 sequence: CASSYQGLTGELFF. As DNA, the CDR3 is TGTGCCAGCAGTTATCAAGGGTTGACCGGGGAGCTGTTTTTT.

In this sample, this clone turned up a few times. This chain links TRBV5-1 with TRBJ1-2; TRBD1 aligns across 10 bases. Germline V gene lookup returns CDR1 SGHRS and CDR2 YFSETQ. V dropped 0 bases and J dropped 4; count of bases not matched to a gene: 6. The CDR3 extends over 16 amino acids. This CDR3 reads CASSLDGTGVFYGYTF. The CDR3 DNA reads as TGCGCCAGCAGCTTGGATGGGACAGGGGTGTTCTATGGCTACACCTTC. Together with reference TRBV5-1 and TRBJ1-2, the CDR3 gives the full variable domain: KAGVTQTPRYLIKTRGQQVTLSCSPISGHRSVSWYQQTPGQGLQFLFEYFSETQRNKGNFPGRFSGRQFSNSRSEMNVSTLELGDSALYLCASSLDGTGVFYGYTFGSGTRLTVV.

This chain joins TRBV19 and TRBJ2-5, with 8 bases fitting TRBD1. The CDR3 contains 14 residues. V lost 5 bases to trimming and J lost 4 bases; unmatched junction nucleotides: 6. Germline V lookup: CDR1 LNHDA, CDR2 SQIVND (reference sequence). In DNA, the CDR3 is TGTGCCAGTAGTTCAGGACAGGGCGGAGAGACCCAGTACTTC. Its protein is CASSSGQGGETQYF. The full variable domain, its missing parts supplied by reference TRBV19 and TRBJ2-5, is DGGITQSPKYLFRKEGQNVTLSCEQNLNHDAMYWYRQDPGQGLRLIYYSQIVNDFQKGDIAEGYSVSREKKESFPLTVTSAQKNPTAFYLCASSSGQGGETQYFGPGTRLLVL.

CDR3 sequence reads: CASRTGRYNEKLFF. The CDR3 DNA is TGCGCCAGCAGAACGGGACGGTATAATGAAAAACTGTTTTTT. This chain joins TRBV5-1 and TRBJ1-4; D might be TRBD1 (5 bases). Germline V gene lookup returns CDR1 SGHRS and CDR2 YFSETQ. V lost 5 bases to trimming and J lost 4 bases, with 12 bases between them. This CDR3 has 14 amino acids.

This clone was observed a handful of times. The CDR3 DNA follows: TGCGCCAGCAGCCAAGAACACAGCTCTTACAATGAGCAGTTCTTC. It yields the protein CASSQEHSSYNEQFF. The rearrangement uses TRBV4-1 and TRBJ2-1; no reliable D call. Germline V CDR1 and CDR2: MGHRA, YSYEKL. The CDR3 extends over 15 amino acids. The V and J ends lost 0 bases and 4 bases respectively, with 10 bases between them.

The CDR3 DNA reads TGCGCCAGCAGCTTGGCCGCCAGGGATTACGAGCAGTACTTC. This gives the protein CASSLAARDYEQYF. The genes are TRBV5-1 and TRBJ2-7, with D possibly matching TRBD1 (5 bases). V dropped 0 bases and J dropped 4 bases, with 11 bases sitting between them. This CDR3 comprises 14 residues. Looked up from germline, CDR1 is SGHRS and CDR2 is YFSETQ.

The gene calls are TRBV5-6 and TRBJ2-3, with D unclear. There are 16 residues in the CDR3. V was clipped by 2 bases and J by 5 bases, with 18 bases between them. The germline CDR1 and CDR2 sequences are SGHDT and YYEEEE. The CDR3 reads CASSLRANAPIDTQYF. The CDR3 DNA follows: TGTGCCAGCAGCTTAAGGGCCAACGCCCCTATAGATACGCAGTATTTT.

The chain uses TRBV7-9 and TRBJ1-2; no firm D call. V lost 1 base to trimming and J lost 2 bases, with 11 bases between them. CDR3 length: 15 residues. Germline V CDR1 and CDR2: SEHNR, FQNEAQ (reference sequence). This CDR3 reads CASSLVVTGNYGYTF. The CDR3, as DNA: TGTGCCAGCAGCTTAGTGGTAACTGGAAACTATGGCTACACCTTC.